This TCR beta chain was found in a study of CD8 T cells in Susac syndrome. RNA in amounts of about 0.5 to 1 ug was reverse transcribed with random hexamers. TCRdb reprocessed the immunoSEQ multiplex PCR reads with MiXCR, giving one entry per CDR3 protein. The data contain 120,000 to 150,000 distinct CDR3 sequences, 90% to 96% of them singletons. The CDR3 totals 13 residues. Trimming removed 0 bases from V and 7 bases from J, with 9 bases in between. Germline V gene data show CDR1 as SNHLY and CDR2 as FYNNEI. Sequencing input: CD4+ T cells from PBMCs. This TCR was recovered from a human donor with Susac syndrome. J is TRBJ2-5 and V is TRBV2; possible D gene TRBD2, 6 bases. CDR3 sequence (DNA): TGTGCCAGCAGTGAAGCGCGGGACTCGACCCAGTACTTC. Translated, it gives CASSEARDSTQYF.